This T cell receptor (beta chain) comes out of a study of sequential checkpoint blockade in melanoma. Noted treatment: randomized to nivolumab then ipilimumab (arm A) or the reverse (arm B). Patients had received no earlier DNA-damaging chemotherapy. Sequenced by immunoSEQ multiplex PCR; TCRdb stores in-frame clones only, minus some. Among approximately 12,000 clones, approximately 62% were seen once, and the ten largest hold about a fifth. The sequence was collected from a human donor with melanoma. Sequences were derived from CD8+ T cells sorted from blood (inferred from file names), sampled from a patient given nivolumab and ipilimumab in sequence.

The CDR3 DNA follows: TGTGCCAGCAGTGAATTTGAGGGACAGGGAAACACTGAAGCTTTCTTT. This gives the protein CASSEFEGQGNTEAFF. This chain connects TRBV6-1 to TRBJ1-1, with 9 positions matching TRBD1. Germline V gives CDR1 MNHNS, CDR2 SASEGT. The CDR3 runs to 16 residues. Unmatched junction bases numbered 6, after V lost 2 bases and J lost 2 bases.